The 2 T cell receptor beta chains in this list originate from one sample, sequenced in a study of cytomegalovirus exposure and HLA in healthy donors. A multiplex PCR was run with 60 Vbeta primers and 13 Jbeta primers. Here immunoSEQ multiplex PCR was the method, and the copy in TCRdb shows in-frame clones only, minus some. The sample carries around 130,000 clones, 84% recorded once. Sequencing was done on a sample of PBMCs. All receptors derive from a woman aged 18-30 years in good health and CMV-seropositive.

The V call is TRBV20-1, the J call TRBJ2-5, with TRBD2 as a possible D gene (5 bases). The CDR3 consists of 11 residues. From germline, CDR1 is DFQATT and CDR2 SNEGSKA (reference sequence). V lost 7 bases and J lost 5, with 11 bases in between. The CDR3: CSGITGETQYF. CDR3 sequence (DNA): TGCAGTGGTATTACGGGGGAGACCCAGTACTTC.

The J gene is TRBJ1-1, the V gene TRBV27; TRBD1 aligns across 9 bases. The CDR3 is 14 amino acids. With 7 bases clipped from V and 1 base from J, the junction kept 4 bases outside the gene matches. From germline, CDR1 is MNHEY and CDR2 SMNVEV (reference sequence). CDR3 sequence reads: CASIATGGNTEAFF. As DNA, the CDR3 is TGTGCCAGCATCGCGACAGGGGGGAACACTGAAGCTTTCTTT.